The source of this T cell receptor beta chain is a study of OX40 agonist ivuxolimab in advanced cancers. A note on the overall study: Ivuxolimab was an agonistic, fully human IgG2 monoclonal antibody directed against OX40 (CD134), a costimulatory receptor. Intravenous ivuxolimab was administered to patients every 2 weeks at six dose levels: 0.01, 0.1, 0.3, 1.5, 3 and 10 mg/kg. Of the approximately 54 patients in dose escalation, 19 had hepatocellular carcinoma, about 15 had melanoma, 9 had renal cell carcinoma and 9 had head and neck cancer. In the dose-escalation cohort, 70% to 85% of patients were male, and the mean age was roughly 60 years with a range of roughly 23 to 79. Prior anti-PD-1, anti-PD-L1 or anti-CTLA-4 therapy was permitted, and approximately 41% of dose-escalation patients had received checkpoint inhibitors. Partial responses occurred in three dose-escalation patients, of whom one had hepatocellular carcinoma and two had cutaneous melanoma. Peripheral TCRbeta sequencing aimed to test whether ivuxolimab altered TCR sequence diversity and caused clonal T-cell expansion. The paper describes the monotherapy dose-escalation part (N ≈ 50 patients) of the phase I trial of ivuxolimab. General findings and caveats noted by the study authors: At doses of 0.1 to 3.0 mg/kg, clonal expansion of both CD4+ and CD8+ blood T cells was observed from baseline to week 6. Low levels of normalized T-cell clonal expansion were also seen in some patients who did not respond. The antigen specificity of the peripheral T cells that underwent clonal expansion was not determined. In the 0.1-3.0 mg/kg groups, partial responders had among the lowest normalized peripheral clonal expansion, particularly in CD8+ T cells. After ivuxolimab, more expanded clones were found on average in CD8+ T cells than in CD4+ T cells.

Patients with autoimmune disease history or receiving systemic immunosuppression were excluded from the trial. Peripheral blood for TCR sequencing was collected from all dose cohorts at baseline, on cycle 4 day 1, and on cycle 7 day 1. Samples came from an open-label, multicenter, first-in-human phase I dose-escalation trial of ivuxolimab. The trial enrolled adults with locally advanced or metastatic head and neck squamous cell, hepatocellular, melanoma or renal cell carcinoma. CD4+ and CD8+ T cells were sorted separately from peripheral blood before TCR sequencing. In the case of this clone: Its target antigen remains unknown. The record has no base qualities; no much larger clone is one base away.

CDR1 and CDR2 were assigned from the germline V gene as MNHGY and SVAAGI. From the cysteine through the phenylalanine, the CDR3 covers 16 amino acids. Here the CDR3 DNA is all that survives: 48 bases in frame from base 1. V is cut by 3 bases and J by 7 bases, and the space between the germline ends is 19 bases. For sequencing of the TCRbeta CDR3 region, genomic DNA was extracted from the sorted cells. The immunoSEQ Assay was used to sequence the TCRbeta CDR3 regions. Imported from immuneACCESS, the table was reduced by TCRdb to in-frame sequences with V and J called. These copies leave out some clones; in studies compared against another copy, an unresolved V gene accounts for under half, and the cause of the remainder is not known. The sample contains roughly 100,000 clones, around 85% of them found a single time. The ten largest clones represent less than 5% of the sample.

The source was CD4+ or CD8+ T cells sorted from blood, collected in a trial of the OX40 agonist ivuxolimab. The chain couples TRBV6-9 to TRBJ2-1, with a tentative D call of TRBD1 or TRBD2, each matching 5 bases. This TCR was recovered from an adult with an advanced solid tumor such as melanoma, head and neck, liver or kidney cancer. CDR3 protein: CASSYRGSLRGNEQFF. DNA sequence: TGTGCCAGCAGTTACCGGGGAAGTTTAAGGGGAAATGAGCAGTTCTTC.